These T cell receptor beta chains were read from a single sample in a study of blood T cell repertoires in COVID-19. The method was immunoSEQ multiplex PCR; TCRdb's version includes in-frame clones alone and lacks a portion of them. The profile shows 390,000 or so clones, under 85% of them singletons. Sequenced input: PBMCs or T cells enriched from blood (not recorded which). The receptors derive from a woman between 50 and 59 years old who had recovered from COVID-19. Both conserved end residues are part of each CDR3. Fields, in order: CDR3 protein, CDR3 DNA, J gene, clone size, V gene, D gene. A D gene is named only where the DNA matches it firmly. Size is stated for part of the rows, as once, few or many counts, or as a class when the clone is expanded.

CDR3 protein: CASSTREVERNQPQHF; CDR3 DNA: TGTGCCAGTAGTACCAGGGAGGTTGAACGAAATCAGCCCCAGCATTTT; J gene: TRBJ1-5; clone size: NA; V gene: TRBV19; D gene: NA
CDR3 protein: CASSQELVGGHGYTF; CDR3 DNA: TGTGCCAGCAGCCAAGAATTGGTCGGGGGGCATGGCTACACCTTC; J gene: TRBJ1-2; clone size: NA; V gene: TRBV4-2; D gene: NA
CDR3 protein: CASSEFGQGANGYTF; CDR3 DNA: TGTGCCAGCAGTGAATTCGGACAGGGGGCAAATGGCTACACCTTC; J gene: TRBJ1-2; clone size: NA; V gene: TRBV25-1; D gene: TRBD1
CDR3 protein: CSVDHPPKPLDYGYTF; CDR3 DNA: TGCAGCGTTGATCACCCCCCCAAGCCTCTTGACTATGGCTACACCTTC; J gene: TRBJ1-2; clone size: NA; V gene: TRBV29-1; D gene: NA
CDR3 protein: CASSSPWAFYGYTF; CDR3 DNA: TGTGCCAGCAGCTCGCCCTGGGCGTTCTATGGCTACACCTTC; J gene: TRBJ1-2; clone size: few; V gene: TRBV7-9; D gene: NA
CDR3 protein: CASSFPGLDTEAFF; CDR3 DNA: TGTGCCAGCAGCTTTCCAGGATTGGACACTGAAGCTTTCTTT; J gene: TRBJ1-1; clone size: NA; V gene: TRBV5-4; D gene: NA
CDR3 protein: CASSPRGTEAFF; CDR3 DNA: TGTGCCAGCAGTCCTAGGGGGACTGAAGCTTTCTTT; J gene: TRBJ1-1; clone size: NA; V gene: TRBV12-3/TRBV12-4; D gene: NA
CDR3 protein: CASSLGLNQPQHF; CDR3 DNA: TGTGCCAGCAGCTTAGGGCTTAATCAGCCCCAGCATTTT; J gene: TRBJ1-5; clone size: NA; V gene: TRBV7-2; D gene: NA
CDR3 protein: CASSQDSQGNYSPLHF; CDR3 DNA: TGTGCCAGCAGCCAAGATAGTCAGGGTAATTATTCACCCCTCCACTTT; J gene: TRBJ1-6; clone size: NA; V gene: TRBV4-2; D gene: NA
CDR3 protein: CASSGDSSVAFF; CDR3 DNA: TGTGCCAGCAGTGGGGACTCCAGCGTAGCTTTCTTT; J gene: TRBJ1-1; clone size: NA; V gene: TRBV2; D gene: NA
CDR3 protein: CASSPPGGTNQPQHF; CDR3 DNA: TGTGCCAGCTCACCACCCGGAGGCACCAATCAGCCCCAGCATTTT; J gene: TRBJ1-5; clone size: NA; V gene: TRBV18; D gene: NA
CDR3 protein: CASSAPTGSTEAFF; CDR3 DNA: TGTGCCAGCAGCGCCCCGACAGGGAGCACTGAAGCTTTCTTT; J gene: TRBJ1-1; clone size: NA; V gene: TRBV9; D gene: TRBD1
CDR3 protein: CASNDRDGQPQHF; CDR3 DNA: TGTGCCAGCAACGACAGGGACGGTCAGCCCCAGCATTTT; J gene: TRBJ1-5; clone size: NA; V gene: TRBV7-9; D gene: TRBD1
CDR3 protein: CASSQEGGISYEQYF; CDR3 DNA: TGTGCCAGCAGCCAAGAAGGCGGGATCTCCTACGAGCAGTACTTC; J gene: TRBJ2-7; clone size: NA; V gene: TRBV3-1/TRBV3-2; D gene: NA
CDR3 protein: CASGWPGDTIYF; CDR3 DNA: TGTGCCAGCGGGTGGCCAGGGGACACCATATATTTT; J gene: TRBJ1-3; clone size: NA; V gene: TRBV5-4; D gene: NA
CDR3 protein: CASISRQRGNTIYF; CDR3 DNA: TGTGCCAGTATTTCCAGACAGAGGGGAAACACCATATATTTT; J gene: TRBJ1-3; clone size: few; V gene: TRBV19; D gene: NA
CDR3 protein: CASSDSGRGLGGYTF; CDR3 DNA: TGTGCCAGCAGTGACTCCGGCAGGGGATTAGGTGGCTACACCTTC; J gene: TRBJ1-2; clone size: NA; V gene: TRBV2; D gene: NA
CDR3 protein: CASSQRTGGFNTEAFF; CDR3 DNA: TGCGCCAGCAGCCAGAGGACAGGGGGCTTCAACACTGAAGCTTTCTTT; J gene: TRBJ1-1; clone size: NA; V gene: TRBV4-3; D gene: TRBD1
CDR3 protein: CASSQEEGMLNTIYF; CDR3 DNA: TGCGCCAGCAGCCAAGAAGAGGGCATGTTAAACACCATATATTTT; J gene: TRBJ1-3; clone size: NA; V gene: TRBV4-1; D gene: NA
CDR3 protein: CASSSDRGQEAFF; CDR3 DNA: TGTGCCAGCAGCTCGGACAGGGGACAAGAAGCTTTCTTT; J gene: TRBJ1-1; clone size: few; V gene: TRBV7-3; D gene: TRBD1
CDR3 protein: CASSQQGEGYGYTF; CDR3 DNA: TGTGCCAGCAGCCAACAGGGGGAGGGGTATGGCTACACCTTC; J gene: TRBJ1-2; clone size: NA; V gene: TRBV7-2; D gene: TRBD1
CDR3 protein: CASSSTGGNAFF; CDR3 DNA: TGTGCCAGCAGTTCTACAGGGGGCAATGCTTTCTTT; J gene: TRBJ1-1; clone size: NA; V gene: TRBV6-5; D gene: TRBD1
CDR3 protein: CATRGGYNEQFF; CDR3 DNA: TGTGCCACCCGAGGGGGCTACAATGAGCAGTTCTTC; J gene: TRBJ2-1; clone size: NA; V gene: TRBV3-1/TRBV3-2; D gene: NA
CDR3 protein: CASGLGQGNTEAFF; CDR3 DNA: TGCGCCAGCGGGTTAGGACAGGGGAACACTGAAGCTTTCTTT; J gene: TRBJ1-1; clone size: NA; V gene: TRBV5-1; D gene: TRBD1
CDR3 protein: CASSGGDRNYEQYF; CDR3 DNA: TGCGCCAGCAGCGGGGGGGACAGGAACTACGAGCAGTACTTC; J gene: TRBJ2-7; clone size: once; V gene: TRBV5-1; D gene: NA
CDR3 protein: CASSQPGTGVTQYF; CDR3 DNA: TGTGCCAGCAGTCAACCAGGGACAGGAGTGACCCAGTACTTC; J gene: TRBJ2-5; clone size: NA; V gene: TRBV6-2/TRBV6-3; D gene: TRBD1
CDR3 protein: CASSQGAGSGEKLFF; CDR3 DNA: TGTGCCAGCAGTCAGGGGGCGGGTTCTGGTGAAAAACTGTTTTTT; J gene: TRBJ1-4; clone size: NA; V gene: TRBV7-6; D gene: TRBD1
CDR3 protein: CASSQDPERPGYNEQFF; CDR3 DNA: TGTGCCAGCAGCCAAGATCCGGAGCGGCCCGGCTACAATGAGCAGTTCTTC; J gene: TRBJ2-1; clone size: NA; V gene: TRBV3-1/TRBV3-2; D gene: NA
CDR3 protein: CASSPGNTQYF; CDR3 DNA: TGTGCCAGCAGCCCGGGAAATACGCAGTATTTT; J gene: TRBJ2-3; clone size: NA; V gene: TRBV14; D gene: NA
CDR3 protein: CASSLTGSTDTQYF; CDR3 DNA: TGTGCCAGCAGCCTGACAGGGTCCACAGATACGCAGTATTTT; J gene: TRBJ2-3; clone size: NA; V gene: TRBV5-4; D gene: TRBD1
CDR3 protein: CASSERVRGYTF; CDR3 DNA: TGTGCCAGCAGCGAGAGGGTCAGAGGCTACACCTTC; J gene: TRBJ1-2; clone size: NA; V gene: TRBV9; D gene: NA
CDR3 protein: CASSPTGTRGGLNTEAFF; CDR3 DNA: TGTGCCAGCAGCCCTACTGGAACGAGGGGGGGCCTGAACACTGAAGCTTTCTTT; J gene: TRBJ1-1; clone size: NA; V gene: TRBV3-1/TRBV3-2; D gene: NA
CDR3 protein: CASSRQTLSYEQYF; CDR3 DNA: TGTGCCAGCAGCAGACAGACCCTCTCCTACGAGCAGTACTTC; J gene: TRBJ2-7; clone size: NA; V gene: TRBV5-6; D gene: NA
CDR3 protein: CASSQVPGRIYGYTF; CDR3 DNA: TGCGCCAGCAGCCAAGTACCAGGGAGGATTTATGGCTACACCTTC; J gene: TRBJ1-2; clone size: few; V gene: TRBV4-1; D gene: NA
CDR3 protein: CASSRENQPQHF; CDR3 DNA: TGTGCCAGCTCCAGGGAAAATCAGCCCCAGCATTTT; J gene: TRBJ1-5; clone size: NA; V gene: TRBV2; D gene: NA
CDR3 protein: CASRGTVTDTQYF; CDR3 DNA: TGCGCCAGCAGGGGGACAGTCACAGATACGCAGTATTTT; J gene: TRBJ2-3; clone size: NA; V gene: TRBV5-1; D gene: TRBD1